This T cell receptor (beta chain) derives from a study of T cell clonality in common variable immunodeficiency. Sequencing input was equivalent genomic DNA from CVID and controls. Produced via immunoSEQ multiplex PCR; TCRdb's table is partial and in-frame only. Recorded here are about 33,000 clones, none singletons. The CDR3 runs to 16 residues. Germline V gene sequence: CDR1 SGDLS, CDR2 YYNGEE. The J segment lost 5 bases and the V segment lost 0 bases, leaving 8 bases of the junction unmatched. This clone appeared many times. The CDR3 end falls 3 residues outside the read, so it is completed with the germline J gene.

The J gene is TRBJ2-5, the V gene TRBV9; TRBD2 matches at 9 bases. Sequenced input: peripheral blood mononuclear cells. This sequence originates from a person aged 18 to 75 in good health. CDR3 sequence reads: CASSVVGSGRSETQYF. The CDR3 DNA, read in part, is TGTGCCAGCAGCGTAGTAGGTAGCGGGAGATCGGAGACC.